The rows below give T cell receptor beta chains drawn from one sample of a study of blood T cell repertoires in COVID-19. Profiled with immunoSEQ multiplex PCR; TCRdb holds only in-frame clones, not every one. The data show about 270,000 clones, with approximately 90% seen just once and roughly 3.9% held by the top ten. The sample comprised PBMCs or T cells enriched from blood (not recorded which). The receptors were gathered from a woman between 25 and 40 years old with acute COVID-19. CDR3s include the opening cysteine and the closing phenylalanine or tryptophan. A D gene is named only where the DNA matches it firmly. A row's size may be missing; if present it is once, few, many or a size class.

clone size: .
V gene: TRBV7-2
D gene: .
J gene: TRBJ1-1
CDR3 protein: CASSLVYGDTEAFF
CDR3 DNA: TGTGCCAGCAGCTTAGTGTACGGGGACACTGAAGCTTTCTTT

clone size: .
V gene: TRBV9
D gene: .
J gene: TRBJ2-2
CDR3 protein: CASSVGLSNTGELFF
CDR3 DNA: TGTGCCAGCAGCGTAGGACTTTCTAACACCGGGGAGCTGTTTTTT

clone size: .
V gene: TRBV28
D gene: TRBD1
J gene: TRBJ1-6
CDR3 protein: CASKKDRFGDSPLHF
CDR3 DNA: TGTGCCAGCAAAAAGGACAGGTTTGGGGATTCACCCCTCCACTTT

clone size: .
V gene: TRBV5-6
D gene: .
J gene: TRBJ1-2
CDR3 protein: CASSLGRGDYGYTF
CDR3 DNA: TGTGCCAGCAGCTTAGGCAGGGGTGACTATGGCTACACCTTC

clone size: .
V gene: TRBV6-4
D gene: .
J gene: TRBJ2-2
CDR3 protein: CASSILGNTGELFF
CDR3 DNA: TGTGCCAGCAGTATCCTAGGGAACACCGGGGAGCTGTTTTTT

clone size: .
V gene: TRBV30
D gene: TRBD1
J gene: TRBJ1-4
CDR3 protein: CAWTLQGANEKLFF
CDR3 DNA: TGTGCCTGGACCCTACAGGGGGCTAATGAAAAACTGTTTTTT

clone size: .
V gene: TRBV6-1
D gene: .
J gene: TRBJ1-2
CDR3 protein: CASSEVGSYGYTF
CDR3 DNA: TGTGCCAGCAGTGAAGTGGGGAGCTATGGCTACACCTTC

clone size: .
V gene: TRBV11-2
D gene: TRBD2
J gene: TRBJ2-3
CDR3 protein: CASSLVMGGSGTDTQYF
CDR3 DNA: TGTGCCAGCAGCTTAGTGATGGGCGGGAGCGGAACAGATACGCAGTATTTT

clone size: .
V gene: TRBV28
D gene: .
J gene: TRBJ1-2
CDR3 protein: CASSLAGIGYTF
CDR3 DNA: TGTGCCAGCAGTTTGGCGGGGATAGGCTACACCTTC

clone size: .
V gene: TRBV7-8
D gene: .
J gene: TRBJ2-1
CDR3 protein: CASSSNLPGQFF
CDR3 DNA: TGTGCCAGCAGCTCCAATCTACCGGGACAGTTCTTC

clone size: .
V gene: TRBV9
D gene: .
J gene: TRBJ1-6
CDR3 protein: CASSVGGGGAPLHF
CDR3 DNA: TGTGCCAGCAGCGTAGGAGGAGGGGGGGCACCCCTCCACTTT

clone size: .
V gene: TRBV3-1/TRBV3-2
D gene: .
J gene: TRBJ2-2
CDR3 protein: CASSQGGVGTGELFF
CDR3 DNA: TGTGCCAGCAGCCAAGGGGGAGTCGGCACCGGGGAGCTGTTTTTT

clone size: .
V gene: TRBV5-4
D gene: .
J gene: TRBJ1-3
CDR3 protein: CASSLASIPPSGNTIYF
CDR3 DNA: TGTGCCAGCAGCTTGGCGAGTATCCCACCTTCTGGAAACACCATATATTTT

clone size: .
V gene: TRBV6-5
D gene: TRBD1
J gene: TRBJ2-1
CDR3 protein: CASSYPGQGNYNEQFF
CDR3 DNA: TGTGCCAGCAGTTACCCCGGACAGGGAAACTACAATGAGCAGTTCTTC

clone size: .
V gene: TRBV12-3/TRBV12-4
D gene: .
J gene: TRBJ1-5
CDR3 protein: CASRRGGDQPQHF
CDR3 DNA: TGTGCCAGCAGAAGGGGTGGGGATCAGCCCCAGCATTTT

clone size: .
V gene: TRBV7-6
D gene: TRBD2
J gene: TRBJ2-2
CDR3 protein: CASSFIPRVAGEGNTGELFF
CDR3 DNA: TGTGCCAGCAGCTTCATCCCGAGGGTAGCGGGAGAGGGTAACACCGGGGAGCTGTTTTTT

clone size: .
V gene: TRBV28
D gene: .
J gene: TRBJ1-6
CDR3 protein: CASSLDLGVRQKNSPLHF
CDR3 DNA: TGTGCCAGCAGTTTGGATCTTGGCGTGCGACAGAAGAATTCACCCCTCCACTTT

clone size: .
V gene: TRBV30
D gene: .
J gene: TRBJ2-1
CDR3 protein: CAWSPPALYNEQFF
CDR3 DNA: TGTGCCTGGAGTCCGCCCGCGTTATACAATGAGCAGTTCTTC

clone size: .
V gene: TRBV5-4
D gene: .
J gene: TRBJ1-1
CDR3 protein: CASSSPGGPDTEAFF
CDR3 DNA: TGTGCCAGCAGCTCTCCCGGGGGACCCGACACTGAAGCTTTCTTT

clone size: .
V gene: TRBV27
D gene: .
J gene: TRBJ2-1
CDR3 protein: CASRWDNEQFF
CDR3 DNA: TGTGCCAGCAGATGGGACAATGAGCAGTTCTTC

clone size: .
V gene: TRBV28
D gene: TRBD1
J gene: TRBJ1-5
CDR3 protein: CASTPDQGAGNQPQHF
CDR3 DNA: TGTGCCAGCACCCCCGACCAGGGGGCAGGTAATCAGCCCCAGCATTTT

clone size: .
V gene: TRBV27
D gene: .
J gene: TRBJ2-7
CDR3 protein: CASTPGSDYYEQYF
CDR3 DNA: TGTGCCAGCACCCCGGGATCCGACTACTACGAGCAGTACTTC

clone size: .
V gene: TRBV7-2
D gene: TRBD1
J gene: TRBJ1-1
CDR3 protein: CASSWTGTVAFF
CDR3 DNA: TGTGCCAGCAGCTGGACAGGGACAGTAGCTTTCTTT

clone size: .
V gene: TRBV3-1/TRBV3-2
D gene: TRBD2
J gene: TRBJ2-1
CDR3 protein: CASSHSVGTSGYNEQFF
CDR3 DNA: TGTGCCAGCAGCCATAGTGTGGGGACTAGCGGCTACAATGAGCAGTTCTTC

clone size: .
V gene: TRBV7-9
D gene: .
J gene: TRBJ2-7
CDR3 protein: CASSLNTLLEGEQYF
CDR3 DNA: TGTGCCAGCAGCTTAAATACCCTTTTGGAGGGCGAGCAGTACTTC

clone size: .
V gene: TRBV9
D gene: .
J gene: TRBJ2-1
CDR3 protein: CASSGRDRGKGNEQFF
CDR3 DNA: TGTGCCAGCAGCGGAAGGGACCGGGGGAAAGGCAATGAGCAGTTCTTC

clone size: .
V gene: TRBV30
D gene: TRBD2
J gene: TRBJ2-1
CDR3 protein: CAWSALAGYNEQFF
CDR3 DNA: TGTGCCTGGAGCGCTCTAGCGGGCTACAATGAGCAGTTCTTC

clone size: once
V gene: TRBV7-9
D gene: .
J gene: TRBJ2-2
CDR3 protein: CASSLGAGELFF
CDR3 DNA: TGTGCCAGCAGCTTAGGAGCCGGGGAGCTGTTTTTT

clone size: .
V gene: TRBV6-5
D gene: .
J gene: TRBJ2-7
CDR3 protein: CASSLSMAAGNEQYF
CDR3 DNA: TGTGCCAGCAGCTTATCAATGGCCGCAGGGAACGAGCAGTACTTC

clone size: .
V gene: TRBV4-2
D gene: TRBD2
J gene: TRBJ2-1
CDR3 protein: CASSRLTSGSPSGEQFF
CDR3 DNA: TGTGCCAGCAGCCGCTTAACTAGCGGGAGTCCCTCAGGTGAGCAGTTCTTC

clone size: .
V gene: TRBV28
D gene: .
J gene: TRBJ1-4
CDR3 protein: CASSLIRSEGEKLFF
CDR3 DNA: TGTGCCAGCAGTTTAATCAGGTCCGAGGGAGAAAAACTGTTTTTT

clone size: .
V gene: TRBV27
D gene: TRBD1
J gene: TRBJ1-2
CDR3 protein: CASSPTGVGYGYTF
CDR3 DNA: TGTGCCAGCAGTCCGACAGGGGTCGGCTATGGCTACACCTTC

clone size: .
V gene: TRBV5-4
D gene: .
J gene: TRBJ2-2
CDR3 protein: CASSLETNTGELFF
CDR3 DNA: TGTGCCAGCAGCTTGGAAACTAACACCGGGGAGCTGTTTTTT

clone size: .
V gene: TRBV28
D gene: TRBD1
J gene: TRBJ1-5
CDR3 protein: CASRTGQRLQPQHF
CDR3 DNA: TGTGCCAGCAGAACGGGACAGAGGCTTCAGCCCCAGCATTTT

clone size: few
V gene: TRBV2
D gene: TRBD2
J gene: TRBJ2-1
CDR3 protein: CASSGLAGGWEQFF
CDR3 DNA: TGTGCCAGCAGTGGACTAGCGGGAGGGTGGGAGCAGTTCTTC

clone size: .
V gene: TRBV7-2
D gene: .
J gene: TRBJ2-2
CDR3 protein: CASSLEAGSTGELFF
CDR3 DNA: TGTGCCAGCAGCTTAGAGGCGGGATCCACCGGGGAGCTGTTTTTT

clone size: .
V gene: TRBV4-1
D gene: .
J gene: TRBJ2-7
CDR3 protein: CASSQDKSSYEQYF
CDR3 DNA: TGCGCCAGCAGCCAAGATAAGAGTTCCTACGAGCAGTACTTC

clone size: .
V gene: TRBV28
D gene: .
J gene: TRBJ1-5
CDR3 protein: CASSFVSQGYASNQPQHF
CDR3 DNA: TGTGCCAGCAGTTTCGTATCCCAGGGTTATGCAAGCAATCAGCCCCAGCATTTT

clone size: few
V gene: TRBV18
D gene: .
J gene: TRBJ2-2
CDR3 protein: CASSLSSPGNTGELFF
CDR3 DNA: TGTGCCAGCTCACTATCCTCGCCGGGAAACACCGGGGAGCTGTTTTTT

clone size: .
V gene: TRBV7-3
D gene: TRBD2
J gene: TRBJ2-1
CDR3 protein: CASSSLGTSGRNEQFF
CDR3 DNA: TGTGCCAGCAGCTCCCTCGGGACTAGCGGGAGGAATGAGCAGTTCTTC

clone size: .
V gene: TRBV18
D gene: .
J gene: TRBJ1-1
CDR3 protein: CASSPNGQSQAQAFF
CDR3 DNA: TGTGCCAGCTCACCAAACGGACAGAGTCAAGCCCAAGCTTTCTTT

clone size: .
V gene: TRBV30
D gene: .
J gene: TRBJ2-7
CDR3 protein: CAWGASETYEQYF
CDR3 DNA: TGTGCCTGGGGAGCCAGCGAAACCTACGAGCAGTACTTC

clone size: .
V gene: TRBV9
D gene: .
J gene: TRBJ2-7
CDR3 protein: CASSSQTGGTGREQYF
CDR3 DNA: TGTGCCAGCAGCTCTCAAACGGGGGGCACTGGCCGCGAGCAGTACTTC

clone size: .
V gene: TRBV19
D gene: TRBD2
J gene: TRBJ2-5
CDR3 protein: CASSPLAGEETQYF
CDR3 DNA: TGTGCCAGTAGTCCGCTAGCGGGAGAAGAGACCCAGTACTTC

clone size: .
V gene: TRBV7-8
D gene: .
J gene: TRBJ1-5
CDR3 protein: CASSPDRDLQPQHF
CDR3 DNA: TGTGCCAGCAGCCCGGACAGAGACTTACAGCCCCAGCATTTT

clone size: few
V gene: TRBV5-6
D gene: .
J gene: TRBJ1-2
CDR3 protein: CASSLGNGEVYGYTF
CDR3 DNA: TGTGCCAGCAGCTTGGGAAACGGGGAAGTCTATGGCTACACCTTC